The rows below give T cell receptor beta chains drawn from one sample of a study of neurological immune-mediated disorders. TCRdb analysed the 5' RACE reads with MiXCR anew, one entry per CDR3 protein. The top ten clones hold 5% to 6% of a sample with tens of thousands of distinct CDR3 sequences, approximately 4.6% of them seen once. Specimen: PBMCs. Receptor source: a woman aged 55-70 years with multiple sclerosis. Each CDR3 is given with its conserved first and last residue. A D gene is named only where the DNA matches it firmly. Expanded clones get a size class; other rows say once, few or many, or leave the size out.

v_gene	j_gene	d_gene	abundance	CDR3nt	CDR3aa
TRBV12-3/TRBV12-4	TRBJ1-5	TRBD1	many	TGTGCCAGCAGTCCGCTTCCCGGGACAGGGTATAGCAATCAGCCCCAGCATTTT	CASSPLPGTGYSNQPQHF
TRBV20-1	TRBJ2-5	NA	many	TGCAGTGCTAGACCGCTACCCTACCAAGAGACCCAGTACTTC	CSARPLPYQETQYF
TRBV12-3/TRBV12-4	TRBJ1-2	TRBD1	many	TGTGCCAGCAGTCCGGGGACAGGTTATGGCTACACCTTC	CASSPGTGYGYTF
TRBV6-6	TRBJ1-5	TRBD1	many	TGTGCCAGCCTACCCACAGGGGGCTTAAGTCAGCCCCAGCATTTT	CASLPTGGLSQPQHF
TRBV6-1	TRBJ2-3	TRBD1	many	TGTGCCATTTCTCCGGACAGGGGGCAGTTAGATACGCAGTATTTT	CAISPDRGQLDTQYF
TRBV6-2/TRBV6-3	TRBJ2-1	TRBD2	many	TGTGCCAGCAGTTACACTGCCAGCGGGGGCCTCTCCTACAATGAGCAGTTCTTC	CASSYTASGGLSYNEQFF
TRBV12-3/TRBV12-4	TRBJ2-7	TRBD1	many	TGTGCCAGCAGTGCCCCGGGACAGGGGAAACGGGAGCAGTACTTC	CASSAPGQGKREQYF
TRBV6-5	TRBJ1-1	NA	many	TGTGCCAGCAGTTCCAACTGGGGGACCGGGCAAGCTTTCTTT	CASSSNWGTGQAFF
TRBV20-1	TRBJ2-3	TRBD2	many	TGCAGTGCTATCTCTAGCGGGGGGGCAGATACGCAGTATTTT	CSAISSGGADTQYF
TRBV7-9	TRBJ1-2	NA	many	TGTGCCAGCAGCTTAACAGGGTTCGAGTATGGCTACACCTTC	CASSLTGFEYGYTF
TRBV7-9	TRBJ1-1	TRBD1	many	TGTGCCAGCAGCTTAGCAGGGACAGTTACTTTCTTT	CASSLAGTVTFF
TRBV6-6	TRBJ2-3	NA	many	TGTGCCAGCACAGAAGTCACAGATACGCAGTATTTT	CASTEVTDTQYF
TRBV6-5	TRBJ2-3	NA	many	TGTGCCAGCAGTTACTCGATGGCGGGCACAGATACGCAGTATTTT	CASSYSMAGTDTQYF
TRBV3-1	TRBJ2-4	TRBD1	many	TGTGCCAGCAGCCAAAATCCGCAGGGGGCAACCAAAAACATTCAGTACTTC	CASSQNPQGATKNIQYF
TRBV7-7	TRBJ2-5	TRBD2	many	TGTGCCAGCAGCTTGGCGGGGGTCGCAGGGGAGACCCAGTACTTC	CASSLAGVAGETQYF
TRBV9	TRBJ2-3	TRBD1	many	TGTGCCAGCAGGGGACAGGGGACCGGCACAGATACGCAGTATTTT	CASRGQGTGTDTQYF
TRBV6-1	TRBJ1-4	TRBD1	many	TGTGCCAGCAGTGGAAGGACAGGGCCTAATGAAAAACTGTTTTTT	CASSGRTGPNEKLFF
TRBV9	TRBJ2-3	NA	many	TGTGCCAGCAGCGTTAGCGGAACCACAGATACGCAGTATTTT	CASSVSGTTDTQYF
TRBV10-3	TRBJ1-2	TRBD1	many	TGTGCCATCAGTGAAGGGACAGACTATGGCTACACCTTC	CAISEGTDYGYTF
TRBV12-3/TRBV12-4	TRBJ1-2	TRBD1	many	TGTGCCAGCAGCACAGGGGGTGGCTACACCTTC	CASSTGGGYTF
TRBV28	TRBJ2-1	NA	many	TGTGCCAGCAGTTTATCCTTAGTCACGGGGATCAATACGGCAGTCAATGAGCAGTTCTTC	CASSLSLVTGINTAVNEQFF
TRBV5-1	TRBJ1-1	NA	many	TGCGCCAGCAGCTTGAGAACAGGGAACACTGAAGCTTTCTTT	CASSLRTGNTEAFF
TRBV19	TRBJ2-2	NA	NA	TGTGCCAGTAGTTGGCTAACACCCACCGGGGAGCTGTTTTTT	CASSWLTPTGELFF
TRBV20-1	TRBJ2-1	TRBD1	many	TGCAGTGGAGGACAGGGCACCTACAATGAGCAGTTCTTC	CSGGQGTYNEQFF
TRBV5-1	TRBJ1-4	NA	many	TGCGCCAGCAGCGCCGGGTTTTTT	CASSAGFF